The 19 T cell receptor beta chains presented below share a single source sample, sequenced in a study of OX40 agonist ivuxolimab in advanced cancers. Using immunoSEQ multiplex PCR, the repertoire was profiled, and TCRdb retains in-frame clones only, with some absent. In the table there are tens of thousands of clones, 65% to 85% of which are singletons. Sample: CD4+ or CD8+ T cells sorted from blood, taken in a trial of the OX40 agonist ivuxolimab. The receptors shown here come from an adult with an advanced solid tumor such as melanoma, head and neck, liver or kidney cancer.

V usage is TRBV10-1 and J usage is TRBJ1-1; TRBD1 is a possible D gene (5 bases). The V end lost 3 bases, the J end lost 2 bases, and 10 bases lay between the germline ends. Per germline, CDR1 WNHNN and CDR2 SYGVQD (reference sequence). The CDR3 length is 14 residues. The CDR3 region is CASSDRTPNTEAFF. CDR3 DNA sequence: TGCGCCAGCAGTGACCGGACACCCAACACTGAAGCTTTCTTT.

CDR3 DNA sequence: TGCGCCAGCAGCTTGTGGGAGGATCAGCCCCAGCATTTT. Amino acids: CASSLWEDQPQHF. The chain joins TRBV5-1 to TRBJ1-5, with unresolved D. Germline V CDR1 and CDR2: SGHRS, YFSETQ. There are 13 residues in the CDR3. The ends were cut back, 1 base at V and 5 bases at J, with 7 bases in the middle.

The chain links TRBV2 to TRBJ1-4; the D is unclear. The CDR3 totals 14 residues. V dropped 8 bases and J dropped 7 bases, with 17 bases sitting between them. Germline CDR1 SNHLY, CDR2 FYNNEI. The CDR3 is CASRPGHSGEKLFF. The CDR3 DNA is TGTGCCAGCCGCCCCGGCCACAGCGGTGAAAAACTGTTTTTT. Together with reference TRBV2 and TRBJ1-4, the CDR3 gives the full variable domain: EPEVTQTPSHQVTQMGQEVILRCVPISNHLYFYWYRQILGQKVEFLVSFYNNEISEKSEIFDDQFSVERPDGSNFTLKIRSTKLEDSAMYFCASRPGHSGEKLFFGSGTQLSVL.

This clone was found a few times. The DNA of the CDR3 is TGTGCCAGCTCACCCAACAGGGCCTCCACTAATGAAAAACTGTTTTTT. It is translated as CASSPNRASTNEKLFF. The chain couples TRBV18 to TRBJ1-4, with D perhaps matching TRBD1 (6 bases). There are 16 residues in the CDR3. The V end lost 3 bases, the J end lost 2 bases, and 13 bases lay between the germline ends. Germline loops: CDR1 KGHSH, CDR2 LQKENI.

The J gene is TRBJ2-1, the V gene TRBV5-8; D ambiguous. The germline CDR1 and CDR2 sequences are SGHTS and YDEGEE. The V gene lost 2 bases and the J gene lost 4 bases, with 7 bases spanning the gap. The CDR3 loop spans 13 amino acids. CDR3 residues: CASSFSDYNEQFF. In nucleotides, the CDR3 is TGTGCCAGCAGCTTCAGCGATTACAATGAGCAGTTCTTC.

The CDR3 region has the DNA TGTGCCACCACCGGGACTAGCGGGAGGGTTACGCAGTATTTT. Translation gives CATTGTSGRVTQYF. The V call is TRBV27, the J call TRBJ2-3; 16 bases are a match to TRBD2. Germline values: CDR1 MNHEY, CDR2 SMNVEV (reference sequence). The CDR3 has 14 amino acids. The J segment lost 8 bases and the V segment lost 10 bases, leaving 6 bases of the junction unmatched.

J is TRBJ2-1 and V is TRBV6-5; D remains ambiguous. Trimming cost V 0 bases and J 2 bases, with 8 bases left between them. This CDR3 spans 15 amino acids. CDR1 is MNHEY, CDR2 SVGAGI, per germline. The CDR3 sequence: CASSYSGVAYNEQFF. Here the CDR3 DNA reads TGTGCCAGCAGTTACTCTGGAGTGGCCTACAATGAGCAGTTCTTC.

This rearrangement joins TRBV19 to TRBJ2-1; 8 bases agree with TRBD1. The germline gives CDR1 LNHDA, CDR2 SQIVND (reference sequence). Losses at the gene ends were 6 bases for V and 4 bases for J; bases not matched to a gene: 11. CDR3 length: 16 residues. CDR3 nucleotide sequence: TGTGCCAGTAGGGGAACCGGGACAGGCCTTTACAATGAGCAGTTCTTC. Amino acids: CASRGTGTGLYNEQFF.

This chain uses TRBV30 with TRBJ1-4, with 11 bases that match TRBD1. In germline, CDR1 is GTSNPN, CDR2 SVGIG (reference sequence). This CDR3 is 14 amino acids long. Unmatched junction bases numbered 6, after V lost 4 bases and J lost 8 bases. The CDR3: CAWNKGTGGEKLFF. The CDR3, as DNA: TGTGCCTGGAACAAAGGGACAGGGGGAGAAAAACTGTTTTTT. Full variable domain (remainder filled in from reference TRBV30 and TRBJ1-4): SQTIHQWPATLVQPVGSPLSLECTVEGTSNPNLYWYRQAAGRGLQLLFYSVGIGQISSEVPQNLSASRPQDRQFILSSKKLLLSDSGFYLCAWNKGTGGEKLFFGSGTQLSVL.

The rearrangement uses TRBV5-4 and TRBJ2-1, with TRBD2 as a possible D gene (8 bases). V lost 4 bases, J lost 4 bases, and 15 bases lay in between. The CDR3 loop spans 15 amino acids. Germline V lookup: CDR1 SGHNT, CDR2 YYREEE (reference sequence). The CDR3 DNA sequence: TGTGCCAGCAGCGGAGGGGGCGGGGGGTACAATGAGCAGTTCTTC. Encoded protein: CASSGGGGGYNEQFF.

The J gene is TRBJ1-1, the V gene TRBV27, with D uncertain. This CDR3 is built from 15 residues. CDR1 and CDR2 (germline): MNHEY, SMNVEV (reference sequence). Trimming pared 1 base from V and 6 bases from J, leaving 15 bases between. The CDR3 DNA is TGTGCCAGCAGTTTATTTGGAGGGTTAGAGGCTGAAGCTTTCTTT. Encoded protein: CASSLFGGLEAEAFF.

V gene TRBV6-6 combines with J gene TRBJ1-4; no definite D call. CDR1 and CDR2 from the germline V gene are MNHNY and SVGAGI (reference sequence). CDR3 length: 16 residues. Trimming cost V 0 bases and J 0 bases, with 8 bases left between them. The CDR3 loop is CASSYSSGPTNEKLFF. The CDR3 DNA follows: TGTGCCAGCAGTTACTCGAGCGGCCCAACTAATGAAAAACTGTTTTTT.

The chain employs TRBV4-3 and TRBJ2-3; 7 nucleotides agree with TRBD2. Trimming cost V 8 bases and J 5 bases; bases outside gene matches: 7. The CDR3 loop spans 13 amino acids. Germline V gene sequence: CDR1 LGHNA, CDR2 YSLEER. The CDR3 region is CASSRLALDTQYF. CDR3 nucleotides: TGCGCCAGCTCGAGACTAGCTCTAGATACGCAGTATTTT.

This chain links TRBV30 with TRBJ1-6, with D unresolved. This CDR3 is 15 amino acids long. Per germline, CDR1 GTSNPN and CDR2 SVGIG (reference sequence). Trimming pared 0 bases from V and 2 bases from J, leaving 8 bases between. CDR3 sequence: CAWSVPGTYNSPLHF. The CDR3 coding sequence is TGTGCCTGGAGTGTACCCGGGACCTATAATTCACCCCTCCACTTT. Variable domain in full (rest from reference TRBV30 and TRBJ1-6): SQTIHQWPATLVQPVGSPLSLECTVEGTSNPNLYWYRQAAGRGLQLLFYSVGIGQISSEVPQNLSASRPQDRQFILSSKKLLLSDSGFYLCAWSVPGTYNSPLHFGNGTRLTVT.

The V gene is TRBV29-1, the J gene TRBJ2-1, with TRBD1 matching 9 bases. In germline, CDR1 is SQVTM, CDR2 ANQGSEA. This CDR3 comprises 16 residues. J was trimmed by 8 bases and V by 3 bases; bases with no gene match: 14. The CDR3 DNA reads as TGCAGCGTTGATGTTCGCCGGGACAGGGCTTTGGATGAGCAGTTCTTC. Translating it yields CSVDVRRDRALDEQFF.

This chain connects TRBV7-2 to TRBJ2-5; 10 bases agree with TRBD1. The length of the CDR3 is 14 residues. The trim removed 4 bases at V and 4 bases at J, leaving 3 bases unmatched. Per germline, CDR1 SGHTA and CDR2 FQGNSA. CDR3 DNA: TGTGCCAGCAGCTCGGACAGGGGGGCAGAGACCCAGTACTTC. It codes for CASSSDRGAETQYF.

This clone was observed once. The chain recombines TRBV7-9 with TRBJ2-7; D unclear. Germline values: CDR1 SEHNR, CDR2 FQNEAQ (reference sequence). V was trimmed by 2 bases and J by 1 base, leaving 9 bases between them. CDR3 length: 14 amino acids. CDR3 loop: CASSLSRSSYEQYF. The CDR3 nucleotides are TGTGCCAGCAGCTTAAGTAGGAGTTCCTACGAGCAGTACTTC.

The chain carries TRBV5-1 and TRBJ2-1; D possibly matches TRBD1 or TRBD2 (5 bases each). This CDR3 comprises 13 residues. Germline-derived CDR1 and CDR2 are SGHRS and YFSETQ. V shed 4 bases and J shed 12 bases, with 17 bases lying between them. The CDR3 region has the DNA TGCGCCAGCAGCACGGGGACCCGCCGGGGGCAGTTCTTC. This gives the protein CASSTGTRRGQFF.

V usage is TRBV28 and J usage is TRBJ2-5; tentatively, D is TRBD2 (7 bases). The CDR3 loop spans 14 amino acids. V gave up 7 bases and J gave up 5 bases, with 17 bases separating them. CDR1 is MDHEN and CDR2 is SYDVKM in the germline V gene. CDR3 in amino acids: CASKRGGPGETQYF. The CDR3 nucleotides are TGTGCCAGCAAGAGGGGGGGGCCGGGTGAGACCCAGTACTTC. The entire variable domain, with the rest obtained from reference TRBV28 and TRBJ2-5, is as follows: DVKVTQSSRYLVKRTGEKVFLECVQDMDHENMFWYRQDPGLGLRLIYFSYDVKMKEKGDIPEGYSVSREKKERFSLILESASTNQTSMYLCASKRGGPGETQYFGPGTRLLVL.